Listed below are T cell receptor beta chains from one sample, sequenced in a study of cytomegalovirus exposure and HLA in healthy donors. The method was immunoSEQ multiplex PCR; TCRdb's version includes in-frame clones alone and lacks a portion of them. The sample lists more than 85,000 clones, approximately 87% occurring once. The source material was PBMCs. The receptors derive from a woman between 25 and 40 years old in good health and CMV-seropositive. CDR3s include the opening cysteine and the closing phenylalanine or tryptophan. D genes are given only for firm matches. Rows give clone size only sometimes, using once, few, many, or a class for an expanded clone.

J gene,D gene,V gene,clone size,CDR3 DNA,CDR3 protein
TRBJ1-2,TRBD1,TRBV19,.,TGTGCCAGTAGTACCACCTCACAGGGGTATCGCTACACCTTC,CASSTTSQGYRYTF
TRBJ2-6,.,TRBV2,.,TGTGCCAGCAGTCAAACAGGTTCTGGGGCCAACGTCCTGACTTTC,CASSQTGSGANVLTF
TRBJ1-2,TRBD1,TRBV4-3,.,TGCGCCAGCAGCCAAGACCTAGACGGGACAGGGTTTTATGGCTACACCTTC,CASSQDLDGTGFYGYTF
TRBJ1-2,TRBD1,TRBV19,.,TGTGCCAGTAGCCAACAGGGGGCTAACTATGGCTACACCTTC,CASSQQGANYGYTF
TRBJ2-7,.,TRBV7-8,.,TGTGCCAGCAGCTTAGCTCCGGACAGTTACTACGAGCAGTACTTC,CASSLAPDSYYEQYF
TRBJ1-2,TRBD1,TRBV7-3,.,TGTGCCAGCAGCTTAAAGGGGACAGGGGGTGTTTATGGCTACACCTTC,CASSLKGTGGVYGYTF
TRBJ2-5,TRBD2,TRBV6-6,.,TGTGCCAGCAGAGGCGGGGGTATCCAAGAGACCCAGTACTTC,CASRGGGIQETQYF
TRBJ2-5,TRBD2,TRBV12-5,.,TGTGCTAGTGGTTTGGGGACTAGCGTTCAAGAGACCCAGTACTTC,CASGLGTSVQETQYF
TRBJ2-1,.,TRBV5-1,.,TGCGCCAGCAGCTCTGAAGGGGACAATGAGCAGTTCTTC,CASSSEGDNEQFF
TRBJ1-2,.,TRBV6-6,.,TGTGCCAGTTGGGCCGGCCCCCCGGTGGATGGCTACACCTTC,CASWAGPPVDGYTF
TRBJ1-1,.,TRBV28,once,TGTGCCAGCAGTTTGAGGGTTTCTGAAGCTTTCTTT,CASSLRVSEAFF
TRBJ1-6,TRBD1,TRBV18,.,TGTGCCAGCTCATCGCGACAGGGGAATTCACCCCTCCACTTT,CASSSRQGNSPLHF
TRBJ2-3,TRBD1,TRBV7-6,.,TGTGCCAGCAGCTTGGAGCCGGGACAGGGGGCGTCTTGGAGTACGCAGTATTTT,CASSLEPGQGASWSTQYF
TRBJ2-4,TRBD2,TRBV11-2,.,TGTGCCAGCAGCCCCGGAAGGCTAGCGGGGCCTCGGGACAAAAACATTCAGTACTTC,CASSPGRLAGPRDKNIQYF
TRBJ2-3,.,TRBV27,.,TGTGCCAGCAGTTTATCTGTTCGAGGAGATACGCAGTATTTT,CASSLSVRGDTQYF
TRBJ2-7,TRBD1,TRBV19,.,TGTGCCAGTAGTAGAGCGCCCGGACAGGGTTACGAGCAGTACTTC,CASSRAPGQGYEQYF
TRBJ1-4,TRBD1,TRBV4-1,.,TGCGCCAGCAGCCAAGGGGACAGGGACGGGGAAAAACTGTTTTTT,CASSQGDRDGEKLFF
TRBJ2-5,.,TRBV9,.,TGTGCCAGCAGCGGCCAAGCCTCTAACCAAGAGACCCAGTACTTC,CASSGQASNQETQYF
TRBJ1-1,.,TRBV19,.,TGTGCCAGTAGCCTCGGGGGGCCCACTGAAGCTTTCTTT,CASSLGGPTEAFF
TRBJ1-4,TRBD1,TRBV6-1,few,TGTGCCAGCAGTGAAGGGTCCGGGACAGGGGTTGAAAAACTGTTTTTT,CASSEGSGTGVEKLFF
TRBJ2-5,TRBD1,TRBV6-5,.,TGTGCCAGCAGGGAGGGACAGGGGGCTAGAGAGACCCAGTACTTC,CASREGQGARETQYF
TRBJ2-7,TRBD2,TRBV6-5,.,TGTGCCAGCGAAGGGCGGGAGGAGGTGGGCGAGCAGTACTTC,CASEGREEVGEQYF
TRBJ2-5,.,TRBV6-1,.,TGTGCCAGCAGTGAGCTAGGTGGCCCCAGGGAAGAGACCCAGTACTTC,CASSELGGPREETQYF
TRBJ2-7,TRBD2,TRBV6-5,.,TGTGCCAGCAGTTACGCAACCGGGGGGACCGAGCAGTACTTC,CASSYATGGTEQYF
TRBJ1-1,TRBD1,TRBV5-1,.,TGCGCCAGCAGCTGGCGACAGGGAGGCACTGAAGCTTTCTTT,CASSWRQGGTEAFF
TRBJ2-3,.,TRBV7-3,.,TGTGCCAGCAGCAACCGGGGGGCCTCTACCGGGGCTACAGATACGCAGTATTTT,CASSNRGASTGATDTQYF
TRBJ2-7,TRBD1,TRBV6-4,.,TGTGCCAGCAGTGAAGCGGTAGGGGGCGCGTGGGAGCAGTACTTC,CASSEAVGGAWEQYF
TRBJ2-7,TRBD1,TRBV28,.,TGTGCCAGCAGTAAGGGGTTGAGACGGGACAGGGTTTCCTACGAGCAGTACTTC,CASSKGLRRDRVSYEQYF
TRBJ2-3,.,TRBV11-2,.,TGTGCCAGCAGGGAAAAACAGGGTGATACGCAGTATTTT,CASREKQGDTQYF
TRBJ2-2,TRBD1,TRBV6-1,.,TGTGCCAGCAGTGACGGAAGGGGGCGGAACACCGGGGAGCTGTTTTTT,CASSDGRGRNTGELFF
TRBJ2-1,.,TRBV11-1,.,TGTGCCAGCAGCTTAGACCGGGACTCCTACAATGAGCAGTTCTTC,CASSLDRDSYNEQFF
TRBJ1-1,.,TRBV5-6,.,TGTGCCAGCAGCACCTACAGTGCGACTGAAGCTTTCTTT,CASSTYSATEAFF
TRBJ2-5,TRBD1,TRBV27,.,TGTGCCAGCAGTTCGGGGACAGCCCAAGAGACCCAGTACTTC,CASSSGTAQETQYF
TRBJ2-1,.,TRBV6-6,.,TGTGCCAGCAGTTACCCGGGACTCGCATACAATGAGCAGTTCTTC,CASSYPGLAYNEQFF
TRBJ2-7,TRBD2,TRBV11-2,.,TGTGCCAGCAGCTTACGGACTAGCGTTGATTACGAGCAGTACTTC,CASSLRTSVDYEQYF
TRBJ2-7,.,TRBV27,.,TGTGCCAGCAGTTTATACTCCAGCGTGCCCACCCTCTACGAGCAGTACTTC,CASSLYSSVPTLYEQYF